This TCR beta chain was documented in a study of CD8+CD57+ T cells in acquired aplastic anemia. Study conclusions and caveats: About 28 sequences, all CD8+ CDR3, were shared between patients and controls. Patients and controls had CD8+ Simpson's diversity values that were not significantly distinct.

Genomic DNA provided the template from which TCR beta VDJ and CDR3 profiles were obtained. Each CDR3 protein is one row after TCRdb ran MiXCR on the reads. The profile shows around 170,000 distinct CDR3 sequences, around 45% of them singletons. CDR3 length: 17 amino acids. The germline V gene encodes CDR1 LNHDA and CDR2 SQIVND (reference sequence). V was shortened by 6 bases and J by 7 bases, with 25 bases between the two germline ends. This clonotype was observed many times. As yet, its antigen is unknown. The sequence was collected from a human donor in good health. The genes are TRBV19 and TRBJ1-5; D is possibly TRBD1 (6 bases). The sample consisted of sorted CD4+, CD8+, or CD8+CD57+ T cells (not recorded which) from PBMCs. The CDR3 spells CASRTAQGKTEHQPQHF. CDR3 sequence (DNA): TGTGCCAGTAGAACGGCACAGGGCAAGACTGAACACCAGCCCCAGCATTTT.